This T cell receptor (beta chain) derives from a study of brain metastases from non-small cell lung cancer (dated by TCRdb to the late 2010s). Regarding the complete study: In non-small-cell lung cancer patients, the researchers characterized the immune microenvironment of brain metastases and primary tumors that had been resected as matched pairs.

This clone was counted once. The antigen it binds to is not known. Nothing much larger sits one base from this clone, and base qualities are not available. A total of 30 to 50 patients with non-small-cell lung cancer that had been surgically resected, each with specimens from both a primary tumor and a brain metastasis, made up the cohort. The tumor specimens used were formalin-fixed, paraffin-embedded tissues taken from archives. The investigation overall reported the following: T-cell clones appeared expanded in nearly 65% of brain metastases relative to the matched primary tumors. T-cell infiltration was lower in brain metastases than in primary tumors (P < 0.001). TCR repertoires were found to be largely shared between paired brain metastases and primary tumors, although sparse T-cell densities were observed in the brain metastases.

The receptor library was made with the immunoSEQ multiplex PCR assay. T-cell receptor beta chain repertoire sequencing was carried out together with a 770-gene immune expression panel. This is the immuneACCESS table as TCRdb keeps it, with only in-frame sequences that have V and J called. A part of the clones is gone; compared with another copy, unresolved V genes explain less than half, and the rest is unexplained. Counted in this sample were several hundred clones; 84% of them appeared once. Of the sample, 10% falls within the top ten clones. Sequenced: primary lung tumor tissue. The sample's cell subset or site label, decoded: primary lung tumor paired with brain metastasis. This clonotype originated in a donor over 35 with non-small cell lung cancer.

CDR3 protein: CASNTGAGGNQPQHF. The nucleotide sequence is given as TGTGCCAGTAACACAGGGGCGGGTGGCAATCAGCCCCAGCATTTT. The V and J segments used are TRBV19 and TRBJ1-5, with 7 bases aligning to TRBD1. Including cysteine and phenylalanine, the CDR3 has 15 amino acids. Only CDR3 DNA remains: 45 bases, in frame from the first base. From V the trimming removes 7 bases and from J it removes 2 bases, while the gene matches leave 8 bases of the junction unaccounted for. The germline V gene (reference sequence) yields LNHDA for CDR1 and SQIVND for CDR2.